The sequence of this T cell receptor (beta chain) was determined in a study of T cell clusters in autoimmune cytopenias. Broader study findings: A dominant lymphoma-associated repertoire apparently masked the cluster-lack signature in secondary cytopenia versus chronic lymphocytic leukemia. TRB repertoire shifts in secondary cytopenia and chronic lymphocytic leukemia mostly reflected lymphoma, not autoimmunity.

CDR3 length: 14 residues. Germline CDR1 SEHNR, CDR2 FQNEAQ (reference sequence). Comment on this clonotype: Its antigen is as yet unknown.

TRB amplification used approximately 0.25 ug of peripheral blood genomic DNA. TRB was amplified by touch-down multiplex PCR, primer pools A and B combined. Reprocessing the multiplex PCR reads, TCRdb reports a single entry for every CDR3 protein and omits DNA. This sample's table reports roughly 2,500 distinct CDR3 sequences. This sample was shared with a second study, whose subject was T cell repertoires in aging, cancer and after chemotherapy. Per that paper: Chronic lymphocytic leukemia patients on fludarabine- or bendamustine-based regimens gave paired samples before and after chemotherapy. Rebound thymic output was suggested by rising median generation probability during chemotherapy in each cancer cohort.

The receptor's source is a human donor with an autoimmune cytopenia or autoimmune hepatitis (not recorded which). V usage is TRBV7-9 and J usage is TRBJ2-5. Input material: peripheral blood. The CDR3 loop is CASSLDYLQETQYF.